What follows are 27 T cell receptor beta chains derived from one specimen sequenced in a study of tumor-infiltrating lymphocytes in primary liver carcinoma. Each 20-30 mg portion of unsorted bulk tissue served as the source for co-extraction of RNA and DNA. Production of TCR beta cDNA used 500 ng total RNA together with a constant-region primer. Modified slightly, ARM-PCR produced TCR beta libraries over three nested multiplex PCR rounds. The first two PCR rounds used TRBV1-TRBV30 forward primers with a C-beta reverse primer, nine to eleven cycles each. TCRdb analysed the multiplex PCR reads with MiXCR anew, one entry per CDR3 protein. The sample yields 50,000 to 70,000 distinct CDR3 sequences, roughly 70% seen once. The specimen was liver tumor tissue from sampling region 2. Subset given: tumor region T2, inferior pole. The receptors derive from a man in his forties with primary liver carcinoma and hepatitis B virus infection.

A note on this clonotype: Germline is not matched at one junction end, which may reflect a read error. The chain employs TRBV5-1 and TRBJ1-6; TRBD1 is a possible D gene (6 bases). Germline CDR1 SGHRS, CDR2 YFSETQ. The CDR3 is 15 residues long. CDR3 sequence (DNA): TGCGCCAGCATCATTACCGGGACATATAATTCAGCCCTCCACTTT. Translating it yields CASIITGTYNSALHF.

Points on this clonotype: The CDR3 does not close with the conserved phenylalanine or tryptophan, likely indicating a read error. The chain links TRBV6-5 to TRBJ2-3, with 7 bases identical to TRBD2. The length of the CDR3 is 17 residues. With 8 bases clipped from V and 7 bases from J, the junction kept 21 bases outside the gene matches. The germline gives CDR1 MNHEY, CDR2 SVGAGI. CDR3 protein: CASHEHDGRKETYTQYY. In nucleotides, the CDR3 is TGTGCCAGCCACGAACACGACGGGAGGAAGGAGACATATACGCAGTATTAT.

The table lists this clonotype with a few counts. The gene calls are TRBV6-2 or TRBV6-3 and TRBJ2-1; D is possibly TRBD2 (5 bases). The V gene lost 2 bases and the J gene lost 3 bases, with 11 bases spanning the gap. Germline-derived CDR1 and CDR2 are MNHEY and SVGEGT. CDR3 length: 15 amino acids. CDR3 sequence (DNA): TGTGCCAGCAGTTACCGGGGAAATGGCTACAATGAGCAGTTCTTC. It encodes CASSYRGNGYNEQFF.

This clonotype has just a few counts. Given a much more abundant clone one base away, this may be a read error. This chain connects TRBV7-9 to TRBJ2-3; TRBD2 might be the D (5 bases). CDR1 and CDR2 (germline): SEHNR, FQNEAQ (reference sequence). This CDR3 is 14 amino acids long. The CDR3 protein is CASSSGLFTDPQYF. As DNA, the CDR3 is TGTGCCAGCAGTTCTGGACTTTTCACAGATCCGCAGTATTTT.

On this clonotype itself: A much larger clonotype is one base distant, so this may be a read error. CDR3 coding DNA: TGTGCCAGCAGTCCGAGCTCCTACAATGAGCGGTTCTTC. This translates into CASSPSSYNERFF. This chain uses TRBV6-1 with TRBJ2-1; D gene uncertain. The CDR3 runs 13 residues. The germline V gene encodes CDR1 MNHNS and CDR2 SASEGT.

Details on this clonotype: One end of the junction does not line up with germline, which may come from a read error. The chain combines TRBV11-2 with TRBJ2-2; D perhaps matches TRBD2 (5 bases). Germline assignment: CDR1 SGHAT and CDR2 FQNNGV. The CDR3 length is 15 residues. The CDR3 spells CASSFVGSKTGELFF. The CDR3 bases are TGTGCCAGCAGCTTTGTGGGATCGAAGACCGGGGAGCTATTTTTT.

As to this clonotype: At one boundary the junction diverges from the germline segment, which might be a read error. This chain uses TRBV6-2 or TRBV6-3 with TRBJ2-5; 9 positions match TRBD2. Germline V gene lookup returns CDR1 MNHEY and CDR2 SVGEGT. The CDR3 covers 14 residues. In DNA, the CDR3 is TGTGCTAGCAGACCGACTAGCGGAAACGAGACCCAGTATTTC. This sequence encodes CASRPTSGNETQYF.

A few counts support this clonotype. One end of the junction does not line up with germline, which may come from a read error. The chain links TRBV6-2 or TRBV6-3 to TRBJ2-1; maybe TRBD2 (5 bases). In germline, CDR1 is MNHEY, CDR2 SVGEGT. This CDR3 spans 13 amino acids. This CDR3 is CANSYQLVSEQFF. The CDR3 DNA is TGTGCCAACAGTTACCAACTAGTCAGTGAGCAGTTCTTC.

With respect to this clonotype: The junction does not match germline at one end; this may be a read error. The chain has TRBV6-5 and TRBJ2-3; 8 bases fit TRBD2. This CDR3 spans 15 amino acids. The germline V gene encodes CDR1 MNHEY and CDR2 SVGAGI. CDR3 amino acids: CASRSGLVGTDTQYF. The CDR3, as DNA: TGTGCTAGCAGGTCGGGACTAGTTGGTACAGATACGCAGTATTTT.

The gene calls are TRBV11-2 and TRBJ2-6, with 8 nucleotides matching TRBD1. In germline, CDR1 is SGHAT, CDR2 FQNNGV. Trimming cost V 5 bases and J 5 bases; bases outside gene matches: 14. This CDR3 is built from 18 residues. Written as DNA, the CDR3 is TGTGCCAGCAGCCGACGGACAGGGTTTGTGTCTAGGGCCAACGTCCTGACTTTC. It specifies CASSRRTGFVSRANVLTF. Full variable domain (rest looked up from reference TRBV11-2 and TRBJ2-6): EAGVAQSPRYKIIEKRQSVAFWCNPISGHATLYWYQQILGQGPKLLIQFQNNGVVDDSQLPKDRFSAERLKGVDSTLKIQPAKLEDSAVYLCASSRRTGFVSRANVLTFGAGSRLTVL.

Note on this clonotype: No conserved phenylalanine or tryptophan is present at the end of the CDR3, so a read error is the likely explanation. The chain combines TRBV29-1 with TRBJ2-5; no clear D gene. This CDR3 region has 13 residues. The germline V gene encodes CDR1 SQVTM and CDR2 ANQGSEA. The DNA for the CDR3 is TGCAGCGGACTCACCCAGGCGATGGAGACTCAGTACTAT. This encodes CSGLTQAMETQYY.

This clonotype was detected once. A read error may be the cause here, since a much bigger clone is one base away. The rearrangement links TRBV6-2 or TRBV6-3 to TRBJ2-1, with D unresolved. V lost 6 bases and J lost 6, with 15 bases in between. Germline CDR1 MNHEY, CDR2 SVGEGT. This CDR3 has 14 residues. This CDR3 is CASSLQGFSNEQFF. CDR3 DNA sequence: TGTGCCAGCAGCTTGCAAGGGTTCTCCAATGAGCAGTTCTTC.

As to this clonotype: Mismatch with germline at one junction end may stem from a read error. The chain joins TRBV12-3 or TRBV12-4 to TRBJ2-2; D gene ambiguous. This CDR3 is 17 amino acids long. The CDR3 bases are TGTGCCAGCAGTTTTTTCGCCAGGCGGTTTAACACCAGGGAGCTGTTTTTT. This gives the protein CASSFFARRFNTRELFF.

The chain couples TRBV6-2 or TRBV6-3 to TRBJ2-1; 8 bases line up with TRBD1. Germline values: CDR1 MNHEY, CDR2 SVGEGT. The CDR3 is 18 amino acids. CDR3 nucleotides: TGTACCGGCAGTTACCGTTCCTACGACAGGGGATCACTCAATGAGCAGTTCTTC. Translation gives CTGSYRSYDRGSLNEQFF.

Note on this clonotype: An end of the junction does not agree with germline; a read error may underlie this. This chain uses TRBV6-1 with TRBJ1-5; D ambiguous. Germline V gene data show CDR1 as MNHNS and CDR2 as SASEGT. The CDR3 length is 15 residues. The CDR3 DNA reads TGTGCCAGCAGTGAAATCTCCTATAGGAATCAGCCCCAGAGTTTT. It specifies CASSEISYRNQPQSF.

This chain uses TRBV11-2 with TRBJ2-3; D gene ambiguous. V was shortened by 7 bases and J by 8 bases, with 13 bases between the two germline ends. This CDR3 is built from 12 residues. Germline V gene data show CDR1 as SGHAT and CDR2 as FQNNGV. This chain's CDR3 is CASNADPITQYF. The CDR3 DNA follows: TGTGCCAGCAACGCGGATCCGATTACGCAGTATTTT.

This clonotype was counted a single time. Since a much larger clone is just one base distant, this may be a read error. This chain uses TRBV28 with TRBJ2-7; 7 bases are a match to TRBD2. CDR1 and CDR2 from the germline V gene are MDHEN and SYDVKM. V dropped 5 bases and J dropped 3; count of bases not matched to a gene: 7. This CDR3 has 14 residues. The CDR3 reads CASSRGRVSYEQYF. DNA for the CDR3: TGTGCCAGCAGTAGAGGGAGGGTTAGCTACGAGCAGTACTTC.

The chain couples TRBV11-2 to TRBJ2-1; D is unclear. Germline V gene data show CDR1 as SGHAT and CDR2 as FQNNGV. This CDR3 is built from 14 residues. The CDR3 DNA is TGTGTCAGTAGCTTATACGGGCTAGTTAATGAGCAGTTCTTC. Its translation is CVSSLYGLVNEQFF.

In regard to this clonotype: The CDR3 does not end in the conserved phenylalanine or tryptophan, so this is likely a read error. The J gene is TRBJ2-5, the V gene TRBV11-2, with TRBD2 matching over 8 bases. The germline CDR1 and CDR2 sequences are SGHAT and FQNNGV. There are 16 residues in the CDR3. V was pared by 5 bases and J by 4 bases, with 12 bases of the junction left unmatched. The CDR3 DNA reads as TGTGCCAGCAGCCAAACTCATGGCGGGAGGAGAGAGACCCAGTACCTC. Translated, it gives CASSQTHGGRRETQYL.

This rearrangement joins TRBV4-1 to TRBJ1-6; 9 nucleotides match TRBD1. The ends lost 0 bases at V and 7 bases at J; junction bases unmatched: 7. This CDR3 region has 17 residues. From germline, CDR1 is MGHRA and CDR2 YSYEKL. The CDR3, as DNA: TGCGCCAGCAGCCAAGATCGGGGACAGGGCCGGAATTCACCCCTCCACTTT. It yields the protein CASSQDRGQGRNSPLHF.

Points on this clonotype: Since the CDR3 does not end with the conserved phenylalanine or tryptophan, this likely comes from a read error. V and J are TRBV6-2 or TRBV6-3 and TRBJ1-5; D possibly corresponds to TRBD1 (6 bases). V was shortened by 6 bases and J by 11 bases, with 17 bases between the two germline ends. Germline V CDR1 and CDR2: MNHEY, SVGEGT. CDR3 size: 13 residues. The CDR3 region is CASSFLQGRTQHS. As DNA, the CDR3 is TGTGCCAGCAGCTTCCTGCAGGGGCGAACCCAGCATTCT.

Remarks on this clonotype: The junction departs from germline at one end; a sequencing error may be responsible. The genes are TRBV11-2 and TRBJ2-2; the D gene is possibly TRBD2 (5 bases). CDR1 and CDR2 (germline): SGHAT, FQNNGV. This CDR3 has 17 amino acids. The CDR3 here is CATSLALGRANTGELIF. Written as DNA, the CDR3 is TGTGCCACCAGCTTAGCATTAGGACGGGCGAACACCGGGGAGCTGATTTTT.

The chain has TRBV6-5 and TRBJ2-7; TRBD2 agrees at 9 bases. Germline-derived CDR1 and CDR2 are MNHEY and SVGAGI. The CDR3 runs to 16 residues. Germline trimming cut 5 bases from V and 0 bases from J; bases unmatched to any gene: 8. CDR3 coding DNA: TGTGCCAGCAGTCCGCGACTAGCGGATTCCTCCTACGAGCAGTACTTC. Translating it yields CASSPRLADSSYEQYF.

As for this clonotype: No conserved phenylalanine or tryptophan is present at the end of the CDR3, so a read error is the likely explanation. The chain combines TRBV11-2 with TRBJ2-5, with D possibly TRBD1 on 6 matching bases. Germline CDR1 SGHAT, CDR2 FQNNGV. The CDR3 spans 16 residues. Trimming left V 6 bases short and J 5 bases short, with 22 bases between. In DNA form, the CDR3 reads TGTGCCAGCAGGTTAACAGCAGGGGATTCGGGGGAGACCCAGTACTAC. This codes for CASRLTAGDSGETQYY.

In the case of this clonotype: A much larger clone is a single base away; this may be a read error. The CDR3 here is CASSLGGEHFF. CDR3 nucleotide sequence: TGTGCCAGCAGCTTGGGGGGGGAGCACTTCTTC. This rearrangement joins TRBV11-2 to TRBJ2-1, with TRBD2 matching over 7 bases. CDR1 is SGHAT and CDR2 is FQNNGV in the germline V gene. The CDR3 contains 11 residues.

This chain connects TRBV29-1 to TRBJ1-1; TRBD1 is a possible D gene (5 bases). V lost 8 bases and J 5 bases, leaving 18 bases between the germline ends. CDR1 and CDR2 (germline): SQVTM, ANQGSEA. The CDR3 totals 13 residues. The CDR3 DNA reads as TGCAGCATTGTTTGTGTGGGGGTTACTGAAGCTTTCTTT. It yields the protein CSIVCVGVTEAFF.

Concerning this clonotype itself: One junction end does not reproduce the germline sequence, and a read error may be involved. This sequence joins TRBV6-1 and TRBJ2-7; D gene uncertain. CDR3 size: 12 residues. Germline values: CDR1 MNHNS, CDR2 SASEGT. The CDR3 nucleotides read TGTGCCAGCGGTGAATCTGGTTACGAGCAGTACTTC. Translating it yields CASGESGYEQYF.